The next 2 T cell receptor beta chains were all read from a single sample in a study of shared clonotypes between healthy human individuals. Repertoires were generated with immunoSEQ multiplex PCR, while TCRdb's copy carries only in-frame clones and drops some. The data show just over 2,000,000 clones, with roughly 94% seen just once and 0.9% to 1.4% held by the top ten. Naive CD8 isolation took CD45RO-negative cells positively selected for CCR7 and excluded terminally differentiated effector memory CD45RA+ cells. The sequenced sample was naive CD8+ T cells sorted from blood. The source of these receptors is a man in his late teens or twenties in good health.

CDR3 residues: CATRTSGGAPDTQYF. As DNA, the CDR3 is TGTGCCACTCGGACTAGCGGGGGGGCCCCAGATACGCAGTATTTT. The rearrangement joins TRBV2 to TRBJ2-3, with 15 bases aligning to TRBD2. CDR1 and CDR2 (germline): SNHLY, FYNNEI. V gave up 10 bases and J gave up 4 bases; unmatched junction bases: 6. The CDR3 sequence is 15 residues long.

This rearrangement joins TRBV7-9 to TRBJ2-7; D unclear. In germline, CDR1 is SEHNR, CDR2 FQNEAQ (reference sequence). V was trimmed by 5 bases and J by 0 bases, leaving 11 bases between them. This CDR3 contains 14 residues. The CDR3, as DNA: TGTGCCAGCAGCCCCTCAGTGAGCTCCTACGAGCAGTACTTC. Encoded protein: CASSPSVSSYEQYF.